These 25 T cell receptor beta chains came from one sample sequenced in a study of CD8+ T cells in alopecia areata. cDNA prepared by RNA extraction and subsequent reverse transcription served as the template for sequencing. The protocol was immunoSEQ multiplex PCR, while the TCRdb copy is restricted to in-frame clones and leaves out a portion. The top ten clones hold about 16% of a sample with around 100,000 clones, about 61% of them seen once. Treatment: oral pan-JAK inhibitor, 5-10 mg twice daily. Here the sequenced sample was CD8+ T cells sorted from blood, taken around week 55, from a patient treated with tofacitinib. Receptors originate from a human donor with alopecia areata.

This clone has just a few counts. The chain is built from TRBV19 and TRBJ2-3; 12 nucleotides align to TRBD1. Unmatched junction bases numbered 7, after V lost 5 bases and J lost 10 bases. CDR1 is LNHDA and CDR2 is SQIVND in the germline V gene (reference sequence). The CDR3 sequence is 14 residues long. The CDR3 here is CASSARDRGLAQYF. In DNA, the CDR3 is TGTGCCAGTAGTGCCCGGGACAGGGGGCTCGCGCAGTATTTT.

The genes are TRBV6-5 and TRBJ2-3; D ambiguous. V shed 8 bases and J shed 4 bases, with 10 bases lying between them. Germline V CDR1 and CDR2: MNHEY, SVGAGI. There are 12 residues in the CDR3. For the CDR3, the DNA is TGTGCCAGCGTCGGTTTTCCAGATACGCAGTATTTT. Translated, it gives CASVGFPDTQYF.

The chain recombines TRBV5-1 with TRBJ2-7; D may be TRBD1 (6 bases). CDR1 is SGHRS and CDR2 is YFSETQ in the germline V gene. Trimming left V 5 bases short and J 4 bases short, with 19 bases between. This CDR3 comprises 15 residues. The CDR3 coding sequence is TGCGCCAGCAGGCCCACAGGGACCCCCCAATACGAGCAGTACTTC. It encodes CASRPTGTPQYEQYF.

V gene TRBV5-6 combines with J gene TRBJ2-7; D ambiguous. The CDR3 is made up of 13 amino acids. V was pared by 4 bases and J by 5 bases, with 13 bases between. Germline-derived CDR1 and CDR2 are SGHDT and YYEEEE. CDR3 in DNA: TGTGCCAGCAGCCTCGAAGGTGTCCACGAGCAGTACTTC. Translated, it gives CASSLEGVHEQYF.

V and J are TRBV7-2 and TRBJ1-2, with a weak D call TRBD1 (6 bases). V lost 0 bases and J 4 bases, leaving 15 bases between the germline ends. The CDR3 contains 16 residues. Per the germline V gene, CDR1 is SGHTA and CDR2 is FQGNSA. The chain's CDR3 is CASSLALDRAFYGYTF. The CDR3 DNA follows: TGTGCCAGCAGCTTAGCGCTGGACAGAGCCTTCTATGGCTACACCTTC. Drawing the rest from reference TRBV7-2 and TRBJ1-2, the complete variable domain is GAGVSQSPSNKVTEKGKDVELRCDPISGHTALYWYRQSLGQGLEFLIYFQGNSAPDKSGLPSDRFSAERTGGSVSTLTIQRTQQEDSAVYLCASSLALDRAFYGYTFGSGTRLTVV.

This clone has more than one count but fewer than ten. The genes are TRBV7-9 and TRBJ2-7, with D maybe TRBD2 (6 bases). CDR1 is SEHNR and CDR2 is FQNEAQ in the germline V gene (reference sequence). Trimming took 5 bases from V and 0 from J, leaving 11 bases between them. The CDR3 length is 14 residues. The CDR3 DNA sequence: TGTGCCAGCAGCGGGACTCCAACCTCCTACGAGCAGTACTTC. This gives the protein CASSGTPTSYEQYF.

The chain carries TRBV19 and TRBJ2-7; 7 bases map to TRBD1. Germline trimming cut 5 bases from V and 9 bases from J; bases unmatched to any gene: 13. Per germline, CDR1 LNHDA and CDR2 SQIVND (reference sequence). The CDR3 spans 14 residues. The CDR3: CASSVTGALLGQYF. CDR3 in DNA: TGTGCCAGTAGTGTCACAGGGGCCCTATTGGGGCAGTACTTC.

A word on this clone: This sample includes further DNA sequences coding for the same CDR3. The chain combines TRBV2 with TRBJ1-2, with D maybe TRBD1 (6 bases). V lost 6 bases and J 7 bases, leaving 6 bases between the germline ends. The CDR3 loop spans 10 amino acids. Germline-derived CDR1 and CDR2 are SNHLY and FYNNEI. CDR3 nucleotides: TGTGCCAGCAGAGGGGGTGGCTACACCTTC. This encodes CASRGGGYTF.

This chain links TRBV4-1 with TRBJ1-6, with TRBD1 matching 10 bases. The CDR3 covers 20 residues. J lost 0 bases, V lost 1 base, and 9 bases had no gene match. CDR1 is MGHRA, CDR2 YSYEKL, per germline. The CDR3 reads CASSQGSTWTGGSYNSPLHF. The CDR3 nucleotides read TGCGCCAGCAGCCAAGGGTCGACGTGGACAGGGGGCTCCTATAATTCACCCCTCCACTTT.

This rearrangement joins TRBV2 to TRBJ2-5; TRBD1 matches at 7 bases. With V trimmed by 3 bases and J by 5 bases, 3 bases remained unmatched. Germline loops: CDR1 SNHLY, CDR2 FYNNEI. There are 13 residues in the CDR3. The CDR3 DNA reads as TGTGCCAGCAGTGAGTCAGGGGGTGAGACCCAGTACTTC. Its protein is CASSESGGETQYF.

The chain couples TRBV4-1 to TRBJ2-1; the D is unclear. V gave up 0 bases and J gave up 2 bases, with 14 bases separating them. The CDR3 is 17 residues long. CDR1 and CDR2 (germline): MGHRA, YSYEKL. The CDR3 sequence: CASSQDWSRNPYNEQFF. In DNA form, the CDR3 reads TGCGCCAGCAGCCAAGACTGGTCGCGGAACCCCTACAATGAGCAGTTCTTC.

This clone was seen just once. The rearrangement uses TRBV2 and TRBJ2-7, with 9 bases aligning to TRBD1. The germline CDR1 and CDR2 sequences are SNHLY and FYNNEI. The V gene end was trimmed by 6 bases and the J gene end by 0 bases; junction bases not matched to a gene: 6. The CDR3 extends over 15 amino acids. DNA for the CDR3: TGTGCCAGCAGCGCGGGACAGGGAGACTCCTACGAGCAGTACTTC. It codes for CASSAGQGDSYEQYF.

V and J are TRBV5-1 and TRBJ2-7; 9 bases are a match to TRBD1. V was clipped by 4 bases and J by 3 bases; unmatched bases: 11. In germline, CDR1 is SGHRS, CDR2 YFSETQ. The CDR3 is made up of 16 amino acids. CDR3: CASSNPMTGGIYEQYF. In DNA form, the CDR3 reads TGCGCCAGCAGCAACCCGATGACAGGGGGTATCTACGAGCAGTACTTC.

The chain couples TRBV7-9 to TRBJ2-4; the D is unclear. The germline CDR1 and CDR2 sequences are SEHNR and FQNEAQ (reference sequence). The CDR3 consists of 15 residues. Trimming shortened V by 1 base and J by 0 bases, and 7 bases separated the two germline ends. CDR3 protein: CASSLEGRAKNIQYF. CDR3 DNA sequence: TGTGCCAGCAGCTTAGAAGGTCGAGCCAAAAACATTCAGTACTTC.

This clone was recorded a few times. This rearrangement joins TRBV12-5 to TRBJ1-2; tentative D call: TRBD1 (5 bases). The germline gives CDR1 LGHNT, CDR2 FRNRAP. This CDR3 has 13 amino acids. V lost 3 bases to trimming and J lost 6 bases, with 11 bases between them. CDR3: CASGLWAGNGYTF. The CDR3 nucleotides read TGTGCTAGTGGTTTATGGGCAGGGAATGGCTACACCTTC. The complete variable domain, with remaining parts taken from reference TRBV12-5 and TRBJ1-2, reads DARVTQTPRHKVTEMGQEVTMRCQPILGHNTVFWYRQTMMQGLELLAYFRNRAPLDDSGMPKDRFSAEMPDATLATLKIQPSEPRDSAVYFCASGLWAGNGYTFGSGTRLTVV.

In DNA form, the CDR3 reads TGTGCCAGCAGCCAAGGGGACAGAGCTGAAGCTTTCTTT. The encoded protein is CASSQGDRAEAFF. V usage is TRBV4-2 and J usage is TRBJ1-1; 7 bases match TRBD1. V lost 1 base, J lost 6 bases, and 2 bases stayed unmatched. The CDR3 sequence is 13 residues long. The germline gives CDR1 LGHNA, CDR2 YNFKEQ.

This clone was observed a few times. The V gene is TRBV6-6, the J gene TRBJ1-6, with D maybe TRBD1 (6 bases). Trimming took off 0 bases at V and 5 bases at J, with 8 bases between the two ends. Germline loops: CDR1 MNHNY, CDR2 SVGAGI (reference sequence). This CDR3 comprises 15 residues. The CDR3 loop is CASSYSTGNNSPLHF. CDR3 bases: TGTGCCAGCAGTTACTCTACAGGGAATAATTCACCCCTCCACTTT.

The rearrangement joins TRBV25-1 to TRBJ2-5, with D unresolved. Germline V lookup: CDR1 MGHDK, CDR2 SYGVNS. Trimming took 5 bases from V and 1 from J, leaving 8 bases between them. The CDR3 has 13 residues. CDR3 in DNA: TGTGCCAGCAGTATGGGCCTCCAAGAGACCCAGTACTTC. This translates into CASSMGLQETQYF.

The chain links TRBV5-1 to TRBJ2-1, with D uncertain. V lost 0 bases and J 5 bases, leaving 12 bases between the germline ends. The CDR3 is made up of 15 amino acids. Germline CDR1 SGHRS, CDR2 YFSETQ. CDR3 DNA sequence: TGCGCCAGCAGCTTGGGGTGGGGTGCCGACAATGAGCAGTTCTTC. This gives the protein CASSLGWGADNEQFF.

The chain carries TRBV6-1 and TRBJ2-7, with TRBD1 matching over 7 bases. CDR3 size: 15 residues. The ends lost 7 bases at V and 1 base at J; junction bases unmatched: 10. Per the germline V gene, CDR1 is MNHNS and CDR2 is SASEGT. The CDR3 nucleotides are TGTGCCAGCACCCTAACACAGGGGCAGTCCTACGAGCAGTACTTC. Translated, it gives CASTLTQGQSYEQYF.

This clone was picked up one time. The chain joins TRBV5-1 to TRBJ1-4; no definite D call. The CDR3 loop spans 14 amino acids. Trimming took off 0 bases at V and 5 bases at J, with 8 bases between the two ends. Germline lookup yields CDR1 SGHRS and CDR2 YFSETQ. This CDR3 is CASSLGTENEKLFF. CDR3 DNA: TGCGCCAGCAGCTTGGGAACAGAGAATGAAAAACTGTTTTTT.

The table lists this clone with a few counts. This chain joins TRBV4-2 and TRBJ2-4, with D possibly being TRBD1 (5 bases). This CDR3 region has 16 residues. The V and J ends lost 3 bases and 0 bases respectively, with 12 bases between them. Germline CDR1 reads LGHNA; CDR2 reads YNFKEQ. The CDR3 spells CASSQPTGLAKNIQYF. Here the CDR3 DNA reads TGTGCCAGCAGCCAGCCAACAGGTCTAGCCAAAAACATTCAGTACTTC.

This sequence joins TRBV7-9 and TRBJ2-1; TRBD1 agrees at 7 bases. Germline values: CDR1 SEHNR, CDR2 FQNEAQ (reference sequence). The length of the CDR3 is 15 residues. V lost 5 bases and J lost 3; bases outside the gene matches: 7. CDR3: CASSPPAGGYNEQFF. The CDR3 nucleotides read TGTGCCAGCAGCCCTCCGGCAGGGGGCTACAATGAGCAGTTCTTC.

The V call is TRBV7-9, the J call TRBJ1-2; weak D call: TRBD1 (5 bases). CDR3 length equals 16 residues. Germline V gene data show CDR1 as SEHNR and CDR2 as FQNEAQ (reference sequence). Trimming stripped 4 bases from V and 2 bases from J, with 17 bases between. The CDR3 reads CASSWDDGQHNYGYTF. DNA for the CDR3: TGTGCCAGCAGCTGGGATGATGGACAACACAACTATGGCTACACCTTC.

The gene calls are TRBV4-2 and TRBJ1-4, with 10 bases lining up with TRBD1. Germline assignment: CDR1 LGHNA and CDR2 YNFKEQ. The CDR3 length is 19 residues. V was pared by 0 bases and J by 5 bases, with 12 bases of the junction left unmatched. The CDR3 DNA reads TGTGCCAGCAGCCAAGACGGCTACGTTGACAGGGGGCGGAATGAAAAACTGTTTTTT. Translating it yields CASSQDGYVDRGRNEKLFF.